This T cell receptor (beta chain) was retrieved from a study of shared clonotypes between healthy human individuals. Overall study findings and caveats: Sampling included only blood; tissue repertoires likely differ.

Regarding this clone: Antigen: not known.

CD4+ cells underwent separation, giving CD45RA+ naive and CD45RA-negative memory subsets. Sorted-subset replicate PCR reactions were performed with about 200 ng DNA, corresponding to tens of thousands of T cell genomes. TCRdb's copy holds only in-frame clones and misses some; the assay was immunoSEQ multiplex PCR. The table includes some 1 million clones, 65% to 80% detected once. The clonotype was recovered from a man younger than 35 in good health. The specimen sequenced was memory CD4+ T cells sorted from blood. Stated subset: CD45RA-negative fraction.

CDR3 loop: CASSNDHRGTQPQHF. The CDR3 nucleotides read TGTGCCAGCAGTAACGATCACAGGGGCACTCAGCCCCAGCATTTT. The chain joins TRBV6-5 to TRBJ1-5; TRBD1 aligns across 7 bases. The CDR3 length is 15 residues. The germline CDR1 and CDR2 sequences are MNHEY and SVGAGI. V was clipped by 5 bases and J by 6 bases; unmatched bases: 10.